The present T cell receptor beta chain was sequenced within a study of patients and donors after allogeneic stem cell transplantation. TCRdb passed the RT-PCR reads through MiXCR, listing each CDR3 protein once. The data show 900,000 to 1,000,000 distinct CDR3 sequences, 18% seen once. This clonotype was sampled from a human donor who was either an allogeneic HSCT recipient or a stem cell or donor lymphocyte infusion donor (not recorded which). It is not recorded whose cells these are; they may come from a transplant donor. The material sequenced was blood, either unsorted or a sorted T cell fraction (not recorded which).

The CDR3 DNA is TGTGCCAGCAGCCCTAGGACCCAGAACACTGAAGCTTTCTTT. Encoded protein: CASSPRTQNTEAFF. The chain has TRBV13 and TRBJ1-1; D unclear. CDR1 and CDR2 from the germline V gene are PRHDT and FYEKMQ (reference sequence). V lost 5 bases to trimming and J lost 1 base, with 11 bases between them. CDR3 size: 14 residues.